This T cell receptor (beta chain) stems from a study of blood T cell repertoires in COVID-19. Study details: The analysed material was cDNA or gDNA that came from T cells, B-cell-depleted T cells, or PBMCs.

The table came from immunoSEQ multiplex PCR; TCRdb's copy has only in-frame clones and leaves some out. The sample includes 140,000 to 150,000 clones, almost 85% of them seen just once. This CDR3 is built from 12 residues. V gave up 2 bases and J gave up 5 bases, with 4 bases separating them. Germline V gene sequence: CDR1 LGHDT, CDR2 YNNKEL (reference sequence). Sequences were obtained from peripheral blood. This clonotype was obtained from a human donor with acute or convalescent COVID-19. The donor label of this sample is uncertain. The V gene is TRBV3-1 (or the pseudogene TRBV3-2), the J gene TRBJ1-5; D ambiguous. CDR3 nucleotide sequence: TGTGCCAGCAGCCAACAGGATCAGCCCCAGCATTTT. It codes for CASSQQDQPQHF.